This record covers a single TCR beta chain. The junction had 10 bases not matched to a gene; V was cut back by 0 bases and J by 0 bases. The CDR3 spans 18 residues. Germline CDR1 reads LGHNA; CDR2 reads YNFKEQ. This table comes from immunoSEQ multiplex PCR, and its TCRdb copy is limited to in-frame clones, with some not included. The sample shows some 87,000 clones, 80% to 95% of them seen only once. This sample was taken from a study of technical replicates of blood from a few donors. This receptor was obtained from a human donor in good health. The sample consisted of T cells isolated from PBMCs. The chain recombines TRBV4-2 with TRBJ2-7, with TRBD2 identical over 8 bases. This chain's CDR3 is CASSQDLRLAGSSYEQYF. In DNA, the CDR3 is TGTGCCAGCAGCCAAGATCTCCGGCTAGCGGGTTCCTCCTACGAGCAGTACTTC.